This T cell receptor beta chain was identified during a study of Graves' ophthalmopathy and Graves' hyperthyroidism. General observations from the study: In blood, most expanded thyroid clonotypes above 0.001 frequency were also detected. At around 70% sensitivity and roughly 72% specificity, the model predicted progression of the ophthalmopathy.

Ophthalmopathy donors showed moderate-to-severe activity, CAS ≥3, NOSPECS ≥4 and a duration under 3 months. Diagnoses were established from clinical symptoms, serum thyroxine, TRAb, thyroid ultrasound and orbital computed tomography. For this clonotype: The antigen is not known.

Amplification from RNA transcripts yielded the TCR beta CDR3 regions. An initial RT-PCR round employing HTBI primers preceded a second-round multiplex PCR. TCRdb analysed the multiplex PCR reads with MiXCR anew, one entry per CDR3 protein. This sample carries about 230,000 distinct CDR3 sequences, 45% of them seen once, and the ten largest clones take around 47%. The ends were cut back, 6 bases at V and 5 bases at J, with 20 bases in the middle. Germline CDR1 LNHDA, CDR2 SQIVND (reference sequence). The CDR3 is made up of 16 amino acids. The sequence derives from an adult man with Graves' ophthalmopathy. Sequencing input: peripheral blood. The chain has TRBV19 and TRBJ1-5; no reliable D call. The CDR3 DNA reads TGTGCCAGTAGCAATAATGAAGTTTCTTTCTATCAGCCCCAGCATTTT. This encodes CASSNNEVSFYQPQHF.